This TCR beta chain was identified in a study of cytomegalovirus exposure and HLA in healthy donors. The CDR3 consists of 12 residues. Trimming removed 5 bases from V and 7 bases from J, with 9 bases in between. The germline V gene encodes CDR1 SEHNR and CDR2 FQNEAQ (reference sequence). This PCR relied on a set of 60 Vbeta primers and 13 Jbeta primers. Sequencing used immunoSEQ multiplex PCR; TCRdb keeps in-frame clones, though not all of them. This sample's clone table lists some 110,000 clones. Sequenced sample: PBMCs. The V gene is TRBV7-9, the J gene TRBJ2-1, with D perhaps TRBD1 (6 bases). The source is a man between 25 and 39 years old in good health and CMV-seronegative. The CDR3: CASSPQGNEQFF. The CDR3 region has the DNA TGTGCCAGCAGCCCACAGGGAAATGAGCAGTTCTTC.